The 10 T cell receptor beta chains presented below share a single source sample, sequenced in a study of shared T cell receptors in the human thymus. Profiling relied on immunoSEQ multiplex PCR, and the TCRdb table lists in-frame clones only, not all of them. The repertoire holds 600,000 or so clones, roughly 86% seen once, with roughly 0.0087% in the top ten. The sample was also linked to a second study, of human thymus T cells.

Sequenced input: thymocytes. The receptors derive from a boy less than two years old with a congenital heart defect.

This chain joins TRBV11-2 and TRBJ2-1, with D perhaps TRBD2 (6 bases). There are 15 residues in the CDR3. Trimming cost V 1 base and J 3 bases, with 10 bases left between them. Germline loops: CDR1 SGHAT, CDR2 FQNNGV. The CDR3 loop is CASSLVSGNYNEQFF. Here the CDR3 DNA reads TGTGCCAGCAGCTTAGTTAGCGGCAACTACAATGAGCAGTTCTTC.

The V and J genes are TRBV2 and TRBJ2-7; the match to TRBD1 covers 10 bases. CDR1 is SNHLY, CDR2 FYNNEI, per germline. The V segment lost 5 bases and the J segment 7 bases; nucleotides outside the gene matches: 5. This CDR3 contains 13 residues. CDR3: CASSSGQGREQYF. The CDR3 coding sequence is TGTGCCAGCAGTTCGGGACAGGGGAGGGAGCAGTACTTC.

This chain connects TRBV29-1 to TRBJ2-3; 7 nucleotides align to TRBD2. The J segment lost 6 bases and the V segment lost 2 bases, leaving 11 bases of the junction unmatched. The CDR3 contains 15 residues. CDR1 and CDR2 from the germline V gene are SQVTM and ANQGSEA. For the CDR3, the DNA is TGCAGCGTTGAAAAACTTGGCGGGAGCAGTGATACGCAGTATTTT. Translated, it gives CSVEKLGGSSDTQYF.

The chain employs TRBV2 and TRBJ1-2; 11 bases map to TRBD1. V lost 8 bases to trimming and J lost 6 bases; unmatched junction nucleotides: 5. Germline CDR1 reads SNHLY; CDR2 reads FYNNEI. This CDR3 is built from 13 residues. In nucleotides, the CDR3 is TGTGCCAGCGCCGGGACAGGGGGTCATGGCTACACCTTC. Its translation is CASAGTGGHGYTF.

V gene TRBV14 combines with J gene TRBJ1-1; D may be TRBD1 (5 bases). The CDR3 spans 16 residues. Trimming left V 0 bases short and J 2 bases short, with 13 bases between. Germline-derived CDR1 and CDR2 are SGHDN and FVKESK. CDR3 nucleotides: TGTGCCAGCAGCCAAGAACGACAGACCGGCAACACTGAAGCTTTCTTT. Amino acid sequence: CASSQERQTGNTEAFF.

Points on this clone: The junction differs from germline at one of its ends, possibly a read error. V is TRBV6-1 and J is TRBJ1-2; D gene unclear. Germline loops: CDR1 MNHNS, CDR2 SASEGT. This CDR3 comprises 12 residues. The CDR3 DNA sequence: TGTGCCAGCAGTGAGAGGGCAGCCTGTGTCGCCTTC. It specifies CASSERAACVAF.

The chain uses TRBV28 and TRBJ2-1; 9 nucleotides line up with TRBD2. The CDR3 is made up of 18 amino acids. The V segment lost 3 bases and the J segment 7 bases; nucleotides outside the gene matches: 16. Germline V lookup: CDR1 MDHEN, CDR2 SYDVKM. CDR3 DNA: TGTGCCAGCAGTTTTGTTGCGGGAGGGGTTTTTAGACTTAATGAGCAGTTCTTC. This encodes CASSFVAGGVFRLNEQFF.

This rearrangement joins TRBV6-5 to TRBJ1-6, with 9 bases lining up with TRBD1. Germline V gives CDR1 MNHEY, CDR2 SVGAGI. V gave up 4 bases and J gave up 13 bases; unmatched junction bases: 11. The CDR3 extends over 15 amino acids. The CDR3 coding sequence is TGTGCCAGCAGTTGGACCGGGACAGGGAACTTCCCCCTCCACTTT. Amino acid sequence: CASSWTGTGNFPLHF.

The CDR3 here is CATSGTSGNNEQFF. In DNA, the CDR3 is TGTGCCACCAGTGGGACTAGCGGTAACAATGAGCAGTTCTTC. This chain connects TRBV15 to TRBJ2-1; 11 nucleotides match TRBD2. This CDR3 contains 14 residues. Germline assignment: CDR1 LNHNV and CDR2 YYDKDF (reference sequence). V gave up 6 bases and J gave up 5 bases; unmatched junction bases: 3.

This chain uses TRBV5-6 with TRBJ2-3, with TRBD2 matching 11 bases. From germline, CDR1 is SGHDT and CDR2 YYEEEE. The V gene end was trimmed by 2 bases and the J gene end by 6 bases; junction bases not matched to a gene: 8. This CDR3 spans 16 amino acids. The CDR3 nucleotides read TGTGCCAGCAGCTTCACAACTAGCGGGAGAGCGGATACGCAGTATTTT. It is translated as CASSFTTSGRADTQYF.